Shown below are 18 T cell receptor beta chains from a single sample sequenced in a study of OX40 agonist ivuxolimab in advanced cancers. Sequencing used immunoSEQ multiplex PCR; TCRdb keeps in-frame clones, though not all of them. This sample has around 110,000 clones, with just over 90% found just once. Here the sequenced sample was CD4+ or CD8+ T cells sorted from blood, taken in a trial of the OX40 agonist ivuxolimab. The source is an adult with an advanced solid tumor such as melanoma, head and neck, liver or kidney cancer.

The chain combines TRBV19 with TRBJ2-2; D gene unclear. Germline V CDR1 and CDR2: LNHDA, SQIVND (reference sequence). Between the trimmed V and J ends, which lost 5 bases and 0 bases, there was a span of 10 bases. This CDR3 spans 15 amino acids. The CDR3 DNA is TGTGCCAGTAGTGGCCCTCCTGCGAACACCGGGGAGCTGTTTTTT. Protein: CASSGPPANTGELFF.

This clone was counted once. The V call is TRBV5-1, the J call TRBJ1-1, with D uncertain. Trimming pared 5 bases from V and 0 bases from J, leaving 14 bases between. Germline V gene sequence: CDR1 SGHRS, CDR2 YFSETQ. The CDR3 contains 15 residues. As DNA, the CDR3 is TGCGCCAGCAGTCCTACTCGGGCCCTGAACACTGAAGCTTTCTTT. This gives the protein CASSPTRALNTEAFF.

This chain uses TRBV1 with TRBJ2-5; the table's D call, TRBD1, was not checked against the DNA. TRBV1 is labeled a pseudogene. The CDR3 extends over 16 amino acids. CDR3 residues: CTSSHLTRGRRETQYF. The CDR3 DNA sequence: TGCACCAGCAGCCACTTAACTAGGGGGCGCCGCGAGACCCAGTACTTC.

The chain links TRBV11-2 to TRBJ1-2; 9 nucleotides align to TRBD1. The CDR3 is made up of 14 amino acids. V was pared by 1 base and J by 7 bases, with 4 bases of the junction left unmatched. Germline CDR1 and CDR2: SGHAT and FQNNGV. The CDR3 DNA reads TGTGCCAGCAGCTTAGGGGGACAGGGATCTGGCTACACCTTC. Its protein product is CASSLGGQGSGYTF.

The rearrangement uses TRBV5-1 and TRBJ2-7; the D gene could be TRBD1 or TRBD2 (5 bases each). Germline values: CDR1 SGHRS, CDR2 YFSETQ. Trimming stripped 4 bases from V and 2 bases from J, with 22 bases between. The CDR3 length is 17 residues. CDR3 DNA sequence: TGCGCCAGCAGCCCGGGGCGTACGGGACGCCGAACCTACGAGCAGTACTTC. Translating it yields CASSPGRTGRRTYEQYF.

The count of this clone is one. This chain uses TRBV5-4 with TRBJ1-2, with TRBD1 matching over 7 bases. V lost 1 base and J lost 7; bases outside the gene matches: 1. CDR1 is SGHNT, CDR2 YYREEE, per germline (reference sequence). This CDR3 is built from 12 residues. CDR3 sequence reads: CASSLRDSGYTF. In DNA form, the CDR3 reads TGTGCCAGCAGCTTGCGGGACAGTGGCTACACCTTC.

The V gene is TRBV5-1, the J gene TRBJ2-7, with 7 bases fitting TRBD1. This CDR3 is built from 16 residues. The junction had 13 bases not matched to a gene; V was cut back by 2 bases and J by 5 bases. Germline CDR1 and CDR2: SGHRS and YFSETQ. CDR3 protein: CASSLRQGKAGDEQYF. The CDR3 bases are TGCGCCAGCAGCTTACGACAGGGAAAGGCCGGCGACGAGCAGTACTTC. The full variable domain, completed using reference TRBV5-1 and TRBJ2-7, is KAGVTQTPRYLIKTRGQQVTLSCSPISGHRSVSWYQQTPGQGLQFLFEYFSETQRNKGNFPGRFSGRQFSNSRSEMNVSTLELGDSALYLCASSLRQGKAGDEQYFGPGTRLTVT.

This chain links TRBV25-1 with TRBJ2-1, with 11 bases identical to TRBD2. Trimming at V came to 2 bases and at J to 2 bases, leaving 2 bases not matched to a gene. Germline V lookup: CDR1 MGHDK, CDR2 SYGVNS. The CDR3 spans 16 residues. CDR3 coding DNA: TGTGCCAGCAGTGAAGTAGCGGGAGGGCCCTACAATGAGCAGTTCTTC. Its protein is CASSEVAGGPYNEQFF.

V and J are TRBV27 and TRBJ1-1, with TRBD1 matching over 10 bases. V was clipped by 5 bases and J by 1 base; unmatched bases: 16. CDR3 length: 19 residues. The V gene's germline CDR1 is MNHEY and CDR2 SMNVEV (reference sequence). This CDR3 reads CASSLRPRDRGQGNTEAFF. The DNA of the CDR3 is TGTGCCAGCAGTCTCCGGCCCCGGGACAGGGGCCAAGGGAACACTGAAGCTTTCTTT.

The CDR3: CASRPQGASSYEQYF. In DNA, the CDR3 is TGTGCCAGCAGACCCCAGGGGGCTTCCTCCTACGAGCAGTACTTC. The chain combines TRBV28 with TRBJ2-7, with 8 bases fitting TRBD1. Germline loops: CDR1 MDHEN, CDR2 SYDVKM. The CDR3 length is 15 residues. Unmatched junction bases numbered 7, after V lost 6 bases and J lost 0 bases.

The J gene is TRBJ2-7, the V gene TRBV6-6; D is perhaps TRBD2 (5 bases). The CDR3 runs to 13 residues. CDR1 and CDR2 (germline): MNHNY, SVGAGI (reference sequence). Trimming took 5 bases from V and 0 from J, leaving 8 bases between them. The CDR3 nucleotides are TGTGCCAGCAGTCAAGCGGTCTCCTACGAGCAGTACTTC. Its protein product is CASSQAVSYEQYF.

V usage is TRBV5-1 and J usage is TRBJ1-2; 8 nucleotides match TRBD1. With V trimmed by 2 bases and J by 8 bases, 17 bases remained unmatched. The germline V gene encodes CDR1 SGHRS and CDR2 YFSETQ. This CDR3 contains 17 residues. The CDR3, as DNA: TGCGCCAGCAGCTTACACCAATCAGGGACAGGCCCTCGGGGCTACACCTTC. Amino acids: CASSLHQSGTGPRGYTF.

This clone was seen a single time. This chain links TRBV2 with TRBJ2-2; TRBD1 is a possible D gene (5 bases). The germline V gene encodes CDR1 SNHLY and CDR2 FYNNEI. The CDR3 covers 17 residues. V lost 2 bases, J lost 3 bases, and 16 bases lay in between. CDR3 bases: TGTGCCAGCAGTGAAATTCAGGGCCTAAGGGACACCGGGGAGCTGTTTTTT. Translating gives CASSEIQGLRDTGELFF.

This clone came up once. This chain connects TRBV19 to TRBJ1-5, with 7 bases matching TRBD1. V shed 5 bases and J 3 bases; nucleotides not matched to a gene: 16. This CDR3 region has 18 residues. CDR1 is LNHDA and CDR2 is SQIVND in the germline V gene (reference sequence). CDR3 amino acids: CASSHPPSWQGDNQPQHF. CDR3 nucleotides: TGTGCCAGTAGTCACCCTCCCTCATGGCAGGGGGACAATCAGCCCCAGCATTTT.

The V and J genes are TRBV5-6 and TRBJ2-7; D call uncertain. Per germline, CDR1 SGHDT and CDR2 YYEEEE. Trimming took 6 bases from V and 0 from J, leaving 7 bases between them. The CDR3 has 12 amino acids. CDR3 residues: CASTFLSYEQYF. Written as DNA, the CDR3 is TGTGCCAGCACCTTCCTCTCCTACGAGCAGTACTTC.

This clone has only one observation. V and J are TRBV6-5 and TRBJ2-7; 7 bases map to TRBD1. The CDR3 covers 15 residues. V shed 0 bases, J shed 2 bases, and the junction held 4 bases outside the gene matches. Germline V gene data show CDR1 as MNHEY and CDR2 as SVGAGI. The CDR3 spells CASSYSTGSPYEQYF. Written as DNA, the CDR3 is TGTGCCAGCAGTTACTCGACAGGGTCGCCCTACGAGCAGTACTTC.

The chain combines TRBV19 with TRBJ2-5; D might be TRBD2 (6 bases). This CDR3 comprises 15 residues. V was pared by 1 base and J by 5 bases, with 14 bases between. The germline V gene has CDR1 LNHDA and CDR2 SQIVND (reference sequence). CDR3 nucleotides: TGTGCCAGTAGTATAGTAGGTAGCGGTGGGGAGACCCAGTACTTC. It codes for CASSIVGSGGETQYF.

The chain couples TRBV4-3 to TRBJ2-1, with D hard to call. This CDR3 spans 16 amino acids. The V gene's germline CDR1 is LGHNA and CDR2 YSLEER. V lost 1 base, J lost 6 bases, and 16 bases lay in between. The CDR3 DNA reads as TGCGCCAGCAGCCAAGGCAGGACCTCGTATCCCAATGAGCAGTTCTTC. As protein: CASSQGRTSYPNEQFF.